These T cell receptor beta chains were read from a single sample in a study of siplizumab effects on memory and regulatory T cells. TCRdb keeps only in-frame clones here, not all; method: immunoSEQ multiplex PCR. The top ten hold around 1.6% of the sample, which has 65,000 to 70,000 clones, over 70% seen once. The source material was Tregs sorted from blood. Every receptor here comes from a human donor in good health. The CDR3 runs from the conserved cysteine through the conserved F or W. Each record gives: V gene, J gene, CDR3 protein.

v_gene: TRBV28
j_gene: TRBJ1-2
CDR3aa: CASSFPPGRAEVGYTF

v_gene: TRBV7-8
j_gene: TRBJ2-3
CDR3aa: CASSLGDRGGAQYF

v_gene: TRBV9
j_gene: TRBJ2-7
CDR3aa: CASSEGQAYEQYF

v_gene: TRBV6-5
j_gene: TRBJ1-6
CDR3aa: CASSRMTDSPLHF

v_gene: TRBV6-6
j_gene: TRBJ2-7
CDR3aa: CASSPQGAGEQYF

v_gene: TRBV6-5
j_gene: TRBJ2-7
CDR3aa: CASRPLAGDLEQYF

v_gene: TRBV30
j_gene: TRBJ1-2
CDR3aa: CAWSGDSPGYGYTF

v_gene: TRBV15
j_gene: TRBJ2-6
CDR3aa: CATSSPGTAGANVLTF

v_gene: TRBV7-9
j_gene: TRBJ1-2
CDR3aa: CASSAGTGAYYGYTF

v_gene: TRBV4-2
j_gene: TRBJ2-3
CDR3aa: CASSLKSFPQYF

v_gene: TRBV5-1
j_gene: TRBJ1-6
CDR3aa: CASSLLVSDRYNSPLHF

v_gene: TRBV6-4
j_gene: TRBJ2-1
CDR3aa: CASSQTGTFTYNEQFF

v_gene: TRBV5-1
j_gene: TRBJ2-2
CDR3aa: CASSLQLTGELFF

v_gene: TRBV30
j_gene: TRBJ1-2
CDR3aa: CAWSARGTDYTF

v_gene: TRBV5-1
j_gene: TRBJ1-5
CDR3aa: CASSLGGIGNQPQHF

v_gene: TRBV10-3
j_gene: TRBJ1-2
CDR3aa: CAISDRPGQVSYGYTF

v_gene: TRBV5-4
j_gene: TRBJ2-7
CDR3aa: CASSLGHEQYF

v_gene: TRBV23-1
j_gene: TRBJ2-1
CDR3aa: CASSLGSSYNEQFF